Listed below are T cell receptor beta chains from one sample, sequenced in a study of CD8 T cells in Susac syndrome. Each CDR3 protein gets one entry after TCRdb re-called the immunoSEQ multiplex PCR reads with MiXCR. The sample shows about 250,000 distinct CDR3 sequences, roughly 95% of them seen only once. Sequencing used CD4+ T cells from PBMCs. These receptors were taken from a human donor with multiple sclerosis. CDR3s include the opening cysteine and the closing phenylalanine or tryptophan.

J,V,CDR3
TRBJ2-6,TRBV28,CASSSGGSGANVLTF
TRBJ2-7,TRBV10-1,CASSESRGDYEQYF
TRBJ2-3,TRBV5-1,CASSSPGLAAIPTQYF
TRBJ2-3,TRBV20-1,CSAESGRTDTQYF
TRBJ1-2,TRBV12-3/TRBV12-4,CASSSDASYGYTF
TRBJ2-5,TRBV9,CASSVSALLETQYF
TRBJ2-7,TRBV5-4,CASSGGPYEQYF
TRBJ1-4,TRBV5-4,CASSSRTASEKLFF
TRBJ1-2,TRBV12-3/TRBV12-4,CASSLGQGAYGYTF
TRBJ2-4,TRBV20-1,CSANLALAKNIQYF
TRBJ2-2,TRBV2,CASSDFPLDTGELFF
TRBJ2-1,TRBV7-2,CASSSPVSLGAGNEQFF
TRBJ2-3,TRBV23-1,CASSQSLSTSGDHWGGTDTQYF
TRBJ2-5,TRBV12-3/TRBV12-4,CASSFSGFSQETQYF
TRBJ2-2,TRBV30,CAWSPGNTGELFF
TRBJ1-1,TRBV11-1,CASSRSMMNTEAFF
TRBJ2-6,TRBV5-1,CASSLVVGSPGANVLTF
TRBJ1-1,TRBV3-1,CASSQVPRDTEAFF
TRBJ1-2,TRBV18,CASSPGTGSGYTF
TRBJ1-1,TRBV5-6,CASSIGRDTEAFF
TRBJ1-2,TRBV27,CASSILGQGGGGYTF
TRBJ2-2,TRBV12-3/TRBV12-4,CASSFWSGTGELFF
TRBJ2-7,TRBV3-1,CASSQDGRSYEQYF
TRBJ2-1,TRBV7-2,CASSPFHGGESEQFF
TRBJ2-5,TRBV29-1,CSVGATSWETQYF
TRBJ1-1,TRBV6-1,CASRGTMDTEAFF
TRBJ2-2,TRBV5-6,CASSTTGGNTGELFF
TRBJ2-3,TRBV4-2,CASSQVIASGDTQYF
TRBJ1-2,TRBV6-5,CASRDSTPETVGYTF
TRBJ1-1,TRBV3-1,CASSNEPGGAFF
TRBJ1-2,TRBV11-2,CASRTIRTSASPRYGYTF
TRBJ2-3,TRBV3-1,CASSQASGVSTDTQYF
TRBJ2-3,TRBV5-1,CASRTSGGTDTQYF
TRBJ2-5,TRBV5-1,CASSLLGQETQYF
TRBJ2-5,TRBV7-8,CASSLLGYGDQETQYF
TRBJ2-2,TRBV4-2,CASSQEGTSLTGELFF
TRBJ2-1,TRBV19,CASSTQRAPYNEQFF
TRBJ1-2,TRBV5-1,CASSSRDRAFYTF
TRBJ1-3,TRBV6-1,CASRQALSGNTIYF